Shown below are 24 T cell receptor beta chains from a single sample sequenced in a study of cytomegalovirus exposure and HLA in healthy donors. PCR primers comprised 60 Vbeta and 13 Jbeta primers. Repertoires were generated with immunoSEQ multiplex PCR, while TCRdb's copy carries only in-frame clones and drops some. The top ten hold around 4% of the sample, which has 130,000 or so clones, over 60% seen once. Sequenced input: PBMCs. These receptors all come from a male donor in good health and CMV-seropositive.

As to this clone: A much larger clone lies one base from this, so it may be a read error. The V call is TRBV4-2, the J call TRBJ1-2; 8 bases line up with TRBD1. This CDR3 comprises 18 residues. V was pared by 5 bases and J by 0 bases, with 14 bases of the junction left unmatched. Germline V lookup: CDR1 LGHNA, CDR2 YNFKEQ. CDR3 sequence reads: CASSSPGDRLQANYGYTF. CDR3 nucleotide sequence: TGTGCCAGCAGCTCCCCCGGGGACAGGCTTCAAGCTAACTATGGCTACACCTTC.

For this clone: Other nucleotide sequences in the sample specify the same CDR3. This sequence joins TRBV2 and TRBJ1-5, with a weak D call TRBD1 (5 bases). The V end was cut by 1 base, the J end by 6 bases, with 10 bases between. CDR3 size: 14 residues. Looked up from germline, CDR1 is SNHLY and CDR2 is FYNNEI. DNA of the CDR3: TGTGCCAGCAGTGAAGGGAGGGGAGGTCAGCCCCAGCATTTT. Translation: CASSEGRGGQPQHF.

The gene calls are TRBV6-1 and TRBJ1-4; no firm D call. The CDR3 is 13 amino acids. Germline lookup yields CDR1 MNHNS and CDR2 SASEGT. With 3 bases removed from V and 7 bases from J, the gap between germline ends came to 9 bases. The CDR3 spells CASSDWEGEKLFF. CDR3 coding DNA: TGTGCCAGCAGTGACTGGGAGGGTGAAAAACTGTTTTTT.

The rearrangement uses TRBV7-2 and TRBJ1-1; tentative D call: TRBD1 (5 bases). From germline, CDR1 is SGHTA and CDR2 FQGNSA. The CDR3 is 14 amino acids. V was trimmed by 0 bases and J by 1 base, leaving 6 bases between them. Here the CDR3 DNA reads TGTGCCAGCAGCTTAGCCGACAGGAACACTGAAGCTTTCTTT. Residues: CASSLADRNTEAFF.

The sample holds one count of this clone. This chain uses TRBV10-3 with TRBJ1-1; TRBD1 matches 7 bases. The CDR3 is 14 amino acids. V lost 7 bases and J lost 1; bases outside the gene matches: 6. Germline V gene sequence: CDR1 ENHRY, CDR2 SYGVKD. The CDR3 region is CAITRQGRNTEAFF. CDR3 bases: TGTGCCATCACCCGACAGGGAAGGAACACTGAAGCTTTCTTT.

This clone was seen just once. The chain uses TRBV7-3 and TRBJ2-3; TRBD2 matches 11 bases. The V segment lost 2 bases and the J segment 1 base; nucleotides outside the gene matches: 2. The CDR3 spans 16 residues. Germline V gene lookup returns CDR1 SGHTA and CDR2 FQGTGA. In DNA, the CDR3 is TGTGCCAGCAGCTTACTAGCGGGGGGAGGCACAGATACGCAGTATTTT. This gives the protein CASSLLAGGGTDTQYF. Combining the CDR3 with reference TRBV7-3 and TRBJ2-3 gives the whole variable domain GAGVSQTPSNKVTEKGKYVELRCDPISGHTALYWYRQSLGQGPEFLIYFQGTGAADDSGLPNDRFFAVRPEGSVSTLKIQRTERGDSAVYLCASSLLAGGGTDTQYFGPGTRLTVL.

The V and J genes are TRBV5-5 and TRBJ1-1; 7 positions agree with TRBD1. Germline values: CDR1 SGHKS, CDR2 YYEKEE (reference sequence). The CDR3 loop spans 13 amino acids. V trimming: 4 bases; J trimming: 7 bases; junction bases outside the gene matches: 7. The CDR3 here is CASSTGTVSEAFF. In DNA form, the CDR3 reads TGTGCCAGCAGCACCGGGACAGTGAGTGAAGCTTTCTTT.

The chain uses TRBV27 and TRBJ2-5, with 10 bases identical to TRBD1. The germline CDR1 and CDR2 sequences are MNHEY and SMNVEV (reference sequence). This CDR3 region has 18 residues. V dropped 0 bases and J dropped 4; count of bases not matched to a gene: 11. CDR3 DNA: TGTGCCAGCAGTTTATCAAAGGGGGGACAGGGGTGGAGAGAGACCCAGTACTTC. As protein: CASSLSKGGQGWRETQYF.

This chain links TRBV5-1 with TRBJ1-3, with D tentatively TRBD1 (6 bases). Germline V gives CDR1 SGHRS, CDR2 YFSETQ. CDR3 length: 14 amino acids. V lost 6 bases and J lost 1, with 11 bases in between. The CDR3 DNA is TGCGCCAGCAAGCCCACAGGGTCTGGAAACACCATATATTTT. Its translation: CASKPTGSGNTIYF.

This clone was seen only a few times. This chain joins TRBV13 and TRBJ2-7, with a tentative D call TRBD2 (6 bases). The V and J ends lost 6 bases and 0 bases respectively, with 15 bases between them. The CDR3 is 15 amino acids. Germline CDR1 is PRHDT and CDR2 is FYEKMQ (reference sequence). CDR3 sequence: CASSKRGASSYEQYF. The CDR3 DNA follows: TGTGCCAGCAGTAAACGCGGGGCCAGCTCCTACGAGCAGTACTTC.

This clone was detected only a few times. This chain connects TRBV6-5 to TRBJ2-3; 8 bases map to TRBD2. This CDR3 has 15 residues. With 4 bases clipped from V and 0 bases from J, the junction kept 3 bases outside the gene matches. The germline V gene encodes CDR1 MNHEY and CDR2 SVGAGI. CDR3 region: CASSSTSESTDTQYF. The CDR3, as DNA: TGTGCCAGCAGTTCGACTAGCGAAAGCACAGATACGCAGTATTTT.

This clone was observed a handful of times. The CDR3 DNA reads TGTGCCAGCACCTTGACAGACCGAAATCAGCCCCAGCATTTT. As protein: CASTLTDRNQPQHF. This chain joins TRBV6-6 and TRBJ1-5; tentatively, D is TRBD1 (5 bases). Germline V gene lookup returns CDR1 MNHNY and CDR2 SVGAGI (reference sequence). CDR3 length: 14 amino acids. Trimming shortened V by 7 bases and J by 4 bases, and 14 bases separated the two germline ends.

V gene TRBV11-2 combines with J gene TRBJ2-5; TRBD2 matches 9 bases. The junction had 10 bases not matched to a gene; V was cut back by 7 bases and J by 1 base. Germline V CDR1 and CDR2: SGHAT, FQNNGV. This CDR3 has 16 amino acids. The CDR3 sequence is CASNSGAGGFQETQYF. CDR3 nucleotides: TGTGCCAGCAACTCGGGAGCGGGGGGCTTCCAAGAGACCCAGTACTTC.

The genes are TRBV15 and TRBJ2-2; a weak D match, TRBD2 (6 bases). This CDR3 comprises 15 residues. CDR1 and CDR2 from the germline V gene are LNHNV and YYDKDF (reference sequence). Trimming took 1 base from V and 4 from J, leaving 10 bases between them. The CDR3 spells CATSRGTIRTGELFF. The CDR3 DNA reads TGTGCCACCAGCAGAGGGACTATCCGCACCGGGGAGCTGTTTTTT.

The V gene is TRBV2, the J gene TRBJ2-7; D is undetermined. This CDR3 is built from 13 residues. V was clipped by 6 bases and J by 4 bases, with 13 bases between them. Germline CDR1 and CDR2: SNHLY and FYNNEI. The CDR3 DNA follows: TGTGCCAGCAGCGACGACTTGAGATACGAGCAGTACTTC. It translates to CASSDDLRYEQYF.

The CDR3 nucleotides read TGTGCCAGCAGCCCGCTAGCGGGACAGGGGGTGCACGACACCTTC. It translates to CASSPLAGQGVHDTF. V and J are TRBV7-9 and TRBJ1-2; 11 bases agree with TRBD1. The V segment lost 5 bases and the J segment 12 bases; nucleotides outside the gene matches: 14. In germline, CDR1 is SEHNR, CDR2 FQNEAQ (reference sequence). The CDR3 spans 15 residues.

V usage is TRBV4-1 and J usage is TRBJ1-4; tentatively, D is TRBD1 (5 bases). The germline CDR1 and CDR2 sequences are MGHRA and YSYEKL. The CDR3 covers 15 residues. The V and J ends lost 6 bases and 4 bases respectively, with 15 bases between them. The CDR3 is CASRGTGTFNEKLFF. In DNA, the CDR3 is TGCGCCAGCAGAGGAACAGGTACCTTTAATGAAAAACTGTTTTTT.

The chain employs TRBV9 and TRBJ1-6, with D perhaps TRBD1 (5 bases). V gave up 1 base and J gave up 0 bases, with 5 bases separating them. Looked up from germline, CDR1 is SGDLS and CDR2 is YYNGEE. The CDR3 is made up of 15 amino acids. The CDR3 region has the DNA TGTGCCAGCAGCGTAAGGGGCTCCTATAATTCACCCCTCCACTTT. Translating gives CASSVRGSYNSPLHF.

This chain connects TRBV2 to TRBJ1-1; D not certain. The CDR3 covers 12 residues. Trimming cost V 8 bases and J 1 base, with 8 bases left between them. Germline-derived CDR1 and CDR2 are SNHLY and FYNNEI. CDR3: CASGTKNTEAFF. In DNA, the CDR3 is TGTGCCAGCGGCACAAAGAACACTGAAGCTTTCTTT. The full variable domain, in which reference TRBV2 and TRBJ1-1 provide the parts outside the CDR3, is EPEVTQTPSHQVTQMGQEVILRCVPISNHLYFYWYRQILGQKVEFLVSFYNNEISEKSEIFDDQFSVERPDGSNFTLKIRSTKLEDSAMYFCASGTKNTEAFFGQGTRLTVV.

The chain employs TRBV5-1 and TRBJ1-1; 8 nucleotides agree with TRBD1. V dropped 1 base and J dropped 5; count of bases not matched to a gene: 10. The CDR3 length is 16 residues. Looked up from germline, CDR1 is SGHRS and CDR2 is YFSETQ. The CDR3 region is CASSLFQGAMSTEAFF. The CDR3 bases are TGCGCCAGCAGCTTGTTTCAGGGGGCGATGAGTACTGAAGCTTTCTTT.

The chain employs TRBV28 and TRBJ1-5; D not resolved. V lost 6 bases and J lost 7, with 13 bases in between. The germline CDR1 and CDR2 sequences are MDHEN and SYDVKM. The CDR3 extends over 13 amino acids. In DNA, the CDR3 is TGTGCCAGCAGCCTTTCCGGGAGCCAGCCCCAGCATTTT. It yields the protein CASSLSGSQPQHF.

This clone was seen only a few times. CDR3 nucleotides: TGTGCCAGCTCACCACCGGGGCAGTTTAATGAAAAACTGTTTTTT. Protein: CASSPPGQFNEKLFF. The gene calls are TRBV18 and TRBJ1-4; possibly TRBD1 for D (5 bases). CDR1 is KGHSH, CDR2 LQKENI, per germline. The CDR3 totals 15 residues. V lost 0 bases and J lost 4, with 9 bases in between.

This clone was detected only a few times. The chain has TRBV14 and TRBJ2-3; D call uncertain. The V gene lost 3 bases and the J gene lost 6 bases, with 10 bases spanning the gap. This CDR3 has 13 residues. CDR1 and CDR2 (germline): SGHDN, FVKESK. The CDR3 sequence is CASSHRSPDTQYF. The CDR3 bases are TGTGCCAGCAGCCACAGGTCCCCGGATACGCAGTATTTT.

This rearrangement joins TRBV5-6 to TRBJ2-3; the D gene is possibly TRBD2 (6 bases). CDR3 length: 16 residues. Trimming took 0 bases from V and 1 from J, leaving 12 bases between them. Per the germline V gene, CDR1 is SGHDT and CDR2 is YYEEEE. The CDR3 spells CASSLGGDAGTDTQYF. CDR3 DNA sequence: TGTGCCAGCAGCTTGGGGGGGGATGCGGGCACAGATACGCAGTATTTT.